One and the same sample provided the 30 T cell receptor beta chains below, sequenced in a study of cytomegalovirus exposure and HLA in healthy donors. 13 Jbeta primers and 60 Vbeta primers were used for the PCR. Data came from immunoSEQ multiplex PCR; TCRdb stores just in-frame clones and leaves some out. The top ten hold around 7% of the sample, which has 160,000 or so clones, approximately 79% seen once. Sequencing was carried out using PBMCs. The receptors originated from a woman aged 45-65 years in good health and CMV-seropositive.

The V and J genes are TRBV5-1 and TRBJ2-1, with D unclear. This CDR3 is 15 amino acids long. In germline, CDR1 is SGHRS, CDR2 YFSETQ. V shed 3 bases and J shed 5 bases, with 15 bases lying between them. In DNA form, the CDR3 reads TGCGCCAGCAGCTCATCCCCAAAGCCCCACAATGAGCAGTTCTTC. It is translated as CASSSSPKPHNEQFF.

This chain connects TRBV15 to TRBJ2-1, with 8 bases identical to TRBD2. V trimming: 5 bases; J trimming: 6 bases; junction bases outside the gene matches: 6. There are 14 residues in the CDR3. Germline CDR1 reads LNHNV; CDR2 reads YYDKDF (reference sequence). The DNA for the CDR3 is TGTGCCACCAGCCGTAGGGGACTAGTCAATGAGCAGTTCTTC. Its translation: CATSRRGLVNEQFF.

The J gene is TRBJ1-5, the V gene TRBV15; 9 bases fit TRBD1. J gave up 4 bases and V 4 bases, and 2 bases lay outside the gene matches. This CDR3 region has 14 residues. Germline CDR1 reads LNHNV; CDR2 reads YYDKDF (reference sequence). CDR3 DNA sequence: TGTGCCACCAGCATTGGGACAGGGAATCAGCCCCAGCATTTT. Its protein is CATSIGTGNQPQHF. Looking up the rest from reference TRBV15 and TRBJ1-5 gives the full variable domain: DAMVIQNPRYQVTQFGKPVTLSCSQTLNHNVMYWYQQKSSQAPKLLFHYYDKDFNNEADTPDNFQSRRPNTSFCFLDIRSPGLGDTAMYLCATSIGTGNQPQHFGDGTRLSIL.

This chain links TRBV6-5 with TRBJ1-2, with D possibly TRBD1 on 5 matching bases. This CDR3 is 11 amino acids long. Germline CDR1 and CDR2: MNHEY and SVGAGI. V lost 7 bases to trimming and J lost 7 bases, with 10 bases between them. Written as DNA, the CDR3 is TGTGCCAGCACAGGTGGGGCTGGCTACACCTTC. Its protein is CASTGGAGYTF.

This chain joins TRBV10-2 and TRBJ2-3; 11 bases are a match to TRBD2. Germline CDR1 is WSHSY and CDR2 is SAAADI. The ends lost 0 bases at V and 3 bases at J; junction bases unmatched: 2. The CDR3 covers 16 residues. CDR3 in DNA: TGCGCCAGCAGTGAGTCTAGCGGGGGGGCAACAGATACGCAGTATTTT. Residues: CASSESSGGATDTQYF.

The V gene is TRBV6-5, the J gene TRBJ2-2; 8 bases fit TRBD2. The junction had 9 bases not matched to a gene; V was cut back by 9 bases and J by 6 bases. Germline V gives CDR1 MNHEY, CDR2 SVGAGI. The CDR3 runs to 14 residues. CDR3 amino acids: CASKTSVGAGELFF. In nucleotides, the CDR3 is TGTGCCAGTAAGACTAGCGTTGGGGCCGGGGAGCTGTTTTTT.

A word on this clone: At one end, the junction sequence differs from germline, possibly due to a read error. In DNA form, the CDR3 reads TGCGCCAGCAGCCAAGATAGCGGCAGACAAGAGGCCCAGTACTTC. Translating gives CASSQDSGRQEAQYF. The rearrangement links TRBV4-3 to TRBJ2-5, with a tentative D call TRBD2 (6 bases). The CDR3 spans 15 residues. CDR1 LGHNA and CDR2 YSLEER come from the germline V gene.

This clone was counted once. The chain couples TRBV11-2 to TRBJ2-3, with D hard to call. This CDR3 has 12 residues. Trimming cost V 4 bases and J 2 bases, with 4 bases left between them. Per the germline V gene, CDR1 is SGHAT and CDR2 is FQNNGV. Here the CDR3 reads CASSSYTDTQYF. As DNA, the CDR3 is TGTGCCAGCAGCTCCTACACAGATACGCAGTATTTT.

The V call is TRBV2, the J call TRBJ1-6, with D possibly TRBD1 on 5 matching bases. V shed 4 bases and J shed 4 bases, with 8 bases lying between them. Germline V gives CDR1 SNHLY, CDR2 FYNNEI. The CDR3 covers 14 residues. CDR3 region: CASSVGTYNSPLHF. CDR3 nucleotide sequence: TGTGCCAGCAGTGTTGGGACTTATAATTCACCCCTCCACTTT.

The chain is built from TRBV4-1 and TRBJ1-5, with D unclear. The CDR3 contains 17 residues. Trimming cost V 0 bases and J 2 bases, with 14 bases left between them. In germline, CDR1 is MGHRA, CDR2 YSYEKL. Written as DNA, the CDR3 is TGCGCCAGCAGCCAAGATTGGGAGGGAAGCGGCAATCAGCCCCAGCATTTT. Its translation is CASSQDWEGSGNQPQHF.

The chain recombines TRBV5-6 with TRBJ1-6, with D unresolved. V lost 4 bases to trimming and J lost 9 bases, with 11 bases between them. Germline-derived CDR1 and CDR2 are SGHDT and YYEEEE. The length of the CDR3 is 13 residues. The CDR3 coding sequence is TGTGCCAGCAGCCTGGGGAGATTTTCACCCCTCCACTTT. Residues: CASSLGRFSPLHF.

The chain couples TRBV7-6 to TRBJ2-3, with unresolved D. V lost 4 bases and J lost 4, with 12 bases in between. This CDR3 contains 14 residues. Looked up from germline, CDR1 is SGHVS and CDR2 is FNYEAQ. CDR3 in DNA: TGTGCCAGCAGCTCTGGGCCCGAGCCAGATACGCAGTATTTT. Amino acid sequence: CASSSGPEPDTQYF.

The chain recombines TRBV5-4 with TRBJ1-2, with 8 bases that match TRBD1. This CDR3 has 16 amino acids. The germline CDR1 and CDR2 sequences are SGHNT and YYREEE (reference sequence). V shed 0 bases and J 8 bases; nucleotides not matched to a gene: 12. The chain's CDR3 is CASSLVGDRSNRGYTF. CDR3 DNA: TGTGCCAGCAGCTTGGTGGGGGACAGGTCAAACAGGGGCTACACCTTC.

This chain joins TRBV6-5 and TRBJ2-2; 8 nucleotides align to TRBD1. V was pared by 0 bases and J by 5 bases, with 5 bases of the junction left unmatched. The CDR3 contains 16 residues. Germline lookup yields CDR1 MNHEY and CDR2 SVGAGI. This CDR3 reads CASSYSWTGQTGELFF. In nucleotides, the CDR3 is TGTGCCAGCAGTTACTCTTGGACAGGGCAAACCGGGGAGCTGTTTTTT.

This chain connects TRBV6-5 to TRBJ1-2, with a possible D match to TRBD1 (6 bases). The germline V gene encodes CDR1 MNHEY and CDR2 SVGAGI. Trimming shortened V by 2 bases and J by 4 bases, and 11 bases separated the two germline ends. The CDR3 has 14 amino acids. CDR3 protein: CASSYGGGAYGYTF. The CDR3, as DNA: TGTGCCAGCAGTTACGGTGGGGGCGCCTATGGCTACACCTTC.

This rearrangement joins TRBV5-4 to TRBJ1-1; D is possibly TRBD1 (6 bases). Between the trimmed V and J ends, which lost 0 bases and 1 base, there was a span of 13 bases. The CDR3 is 16 residues long. Germline loops: CDR1 SGHNT, CDR2 YYREEE (reference sequence). The CDR3 bases are TGTGCCAGCAGCTTGGCCAGGGGCCACCCGAACACTGAAGCTTTCTTT. Encoded protein: CASSLARGHPNTEAFF.

V gene TRBV9 combines with J gene TRBJ2-3; no definite D call. From germline, CDR1 is SGDLS and CDR2 YYNGEE. V lost 4 bases and J 4 bases, leaving 4 bases between the germline ends. The CDR3 is made up of 11 amino acids. For the CDR3, the DNA is TGTGCCAGCAGCCCCTCAGATACGCAGTATTTT. It yields the protein CASSPSDTQYF.

The rearrangement links TRBV7-9 to TRBJ2-7, with a possible D match to TRBD2 (6 bases). CDR1 is SEHNR and CDR2 is FQNEAQ in the germline V gene (reference sequence). V lost 1 base and J 1 base, leaving 14 bases between the germline ends. The CDR3 covers 16 residues. The CDR3 loop is CASSLDGTAASYEQYF. CDR3 DNA sequence: TGTGCCAGCAGCTTAGATGGGACTGCGGCGTCCTACGAGCAGTACTTC.

V is TRBV2 and J is TRBJ2-1; maybe TRBD1 (5 bases). Germline CDR1 is SNHLY and CDR2 is FYNNEI. This CDR3 contains 13 residues. Trimming stripped 8 bases from V and 5 bases from J, with 13 bases between. The CDR3 DNA reads as TGTGCCAGCCATCCAGGGTTGGACAATGAGCAGTTCTTC. Its translation: CASHPGLDNEQFF.

The chain combines TRBV7-8 with TRBJ2-2; D perhaps matches TRBD1 (5 bases). Per germline, CDR1 SGHVS and CDR2 FQNEAQ. The CDR3 has 16 residues. The germline V and J ends were trimmed by 1 base and 6 bases, with 15 bases remaining between them. CDR3 DNA sequence: TGTGCCAGCAGCTTAGGGGGCGGATCCTCGCCCGGGGAGCTGTTTTTT. Translation: CASSLGGGSSPGELFF.

The CDR3 sequence: CASSQPLAGGPNEQFF. The CDR3 nucleotides read TGCGCCAGCAGCCAGCCCCTAGCGGGGGGGCCAAATGAGCAGTTCTTC. V and J are TRBV4-1 and TRBJ2-1, with TRBD2 matching 12 bases. V shed 3 bases and J 7 bases; nucleotides not matched to a gene: 7. CDR1 and CDR2 (germline): MGHRA, YSYEKL. The CDR3 is 16 residues long.

In its sample, this clone was seen once. This sequence joins TRBV13 and TRBJ2-7; D not resolved. The germline V gene has CDR1 PRHDT and CDR2 FYEKMQ (reference sequence). The CDR3 loop spans 14 amino acids. With 1 base removed from V and 4 bases from J, the gap between germline ends came to 11 bases. The CDR3 loop reads CASSLALTTYEQYF. The CDR3 DNA sequence: TGTGCCAGCAGCTTAGCCCTGACAACTTACGAGCAGTACTTC.

V is TRBV19 and J is TRBJ1-1; TRBD1 might be the D (5 bases). The ends were cut back, 9 bases at V and 0 bases at J, with 14 bases in the middle. CDR1 is LNHDA and CDR2 is SQIVND in the germline V gene (reference sequence). This CDR3 is 14 amino acids long. The CDR3 region is CASRRGELNTEAFF. In DNA, the CDR3 is TGTGCCAGCCGACGGGGGGAATTGAACACTGAAGCTTTCTTT.

This clone turned up a few times. This chain uses TRBV27 with TRBJ2-3; TRBD2 aligns across 12 bases. This CDR3 is built from 15 residues. Germline V gene lookup returns CDR1 MNHEY and CDR2 SMNVEV (reference sequence). With 8 bases clipped from V and 7 bases from J, the junction kept 10 bases outside the gene matches. The CDR3 DNA is TGTGCCAGCGTACCCGGACTAGCGGGATCCAATACGCAGTATTTT. Its translation: CASVPGLAGSNTQYF.

This clone was seen only once. Here the CDR3 reads CASSVDSRGQGSGELFF. CDR3 in DNA: TGTGCCAGCAGCGTGGATTCAAGGGGACAGGGGTCCGGGGAGCTGTTTTTT. V usage is TRBV9 and J usage is TRBJ2-2; 10 bases map to TRBD1. This CDR3 comprises 17 residues. V dropped 2 bases and J dropped 6; count of bases not matched to a gene: 10. Germline V gene data show CDR1 as SGDLS and CDR2 as YYNGEE.

The V and J genes are TRBV19 and TRBJ2-7; possible D gene TRBD1, 5 bases. Germline CDR1 reads LNHDA; CDR2 reads SQIVND (reference sequence). The ends were cut back, 3 bases at V and 5 bases at J, with 11 bases in the middle. The CDR3 is 13 amino acids. CDR3: CASSMVQGNEQYF. The CDR3 nucleotides read TGTGCCAGTAGTATGGTGCAGGGAAACGAGCAGTACTTC.

This clone was seen only once. The chain recombines TRBV28 with TRBJ1-1; 7 bases agree with TRBD1. The CDR3 totals 14 residues. The trim removed 7 bases at V and 1 base at J, leaving 6 bases unmatched. CDR1 is MDHEN and CDR2 is SYDVKM in the germline V gene. CDR3 sequence: CASKRDSRNTEAFF. In DNA form, the CDR3 reads TGTGCCAGCAAAAGGGACAGCAGGAACACTGAAGCTTTCTTT. Looking up the rest from reference TRBV28 and TRBJ1-1 gives the full variable domain: DVKVTQSSRYLVKRTGEKVFLECVQDMDHENMFWYRQDPGLGLRLIYFSYDVKMKEKGDIPEGYSVSREKKERFSLILESASTNQTSMYLCASKRDSRNTEAFFGQGTRLTVV.

The CDR3 coding sequence is TGTGCCAGCCTCCCCCGGGACAGGCCTAGCAATCAGCCCCAGCATTTT. Residues: CASLPRDRPSNQPQHF. The chain is built from TRBV18 and TRBJ1-5; the match to TRBD1 covers 8 bases. The CDR3 loop spans 16 amino acids. In germline, CDR1 is KGHSH, CDR2 LQKENI. The V gene end was trimmed by 8 bases and the J gene end by 0 bases; junction bases not matched to a gene: 9.

This clone is a singleton in its sample. The chain couples TRBV27 to TRBJ2-2; 9 bases match TRBD1. CDR3 length: 18 residues. CDR1 and CDR2 (germline): MNHEY, SMNVEV (reference sequence). V shed 5 bases, J shed 2 bases, and the junction held 12 bases outside the gene matches. The CDR3 coding sequence is TGTGCCAGCAGTCGGACAGGGGAGATTAATTTTAACACCGGGGAGCTGTTTTTT. Amino acid sequence: CASSRTGEINFNTGELFF.

V gene TRBV6-5 combines with J gene TRBJ2-5, with TRBD2 identical over 15 bases. The better agreement between TRBJ2-7 and the DNA end casts doubt on the J call. Per the germline V gene, CDR1 is MNHEY and CDR2 is SVGAGI. The length of the CDR3 is 14 residues. The DNA of the CDR3 is TGTGCCAGCAGCGGACTAGCGGGGGGGCTCGAGCAGTACTTC. Translating gives CASSGLAGGLEQYF.